A selection of T cell receptor beta chains follows, all from one sample in a study of control samples from healthy donors and cancer patients. Clones were sequenced by immunoSEQ multiplex PCR, and TCRdb holds only the in-frame ones, with some missing. The sample lists about 130,000 clones, roughly 94% seen once, with approximately 15% in the top ten. The source material was PBMCs. The source is a man between 60 and 75 years old with colorectal cancer. Each CDR3 is given with its conserved first and last residue. The D gene is left open where the match is weak. Where a row states a size, it is once, few, many or the class of an expanded clone; other rows omit it.

TRBJ2-7,16,-,-,TRBV30,TGTGCCTGGAGTGTACCGGGCAGGCCGATTTTCTACGAGCAGTACTTC,CAWSVPGRPIFYEQYF
TRBJ1-1,14,-,-,TRBV6-4,TGTGCCAGCAGAGGGACGGCAATGAACACTGAAGCTTTCTTT,CASRGTAMNTEAFF
TRBJ1-2,11,-,-,TRBV20-1,TGCAGTGCCGGGGGAGGGGATGGCTACACCTTC,CSAGGGDGYTF
TRBJ2-7,16,-,-,TRBV18,TGTGCCAGCTCAAAGCAGGGGACCGGGATCTCCTACGAGCAGTACTTC,CASSKQGTGISYEQYF
TRBJ1-1,14,-,-,TRBV10-3,TGTGCCATCAGTGAAACAGCTACAAACACTGAAGCTTTCTTT,CAISETATNTEAFF
TRBJ2-5,15,-,-,TRBV6-1,TGTGCCAGCAGTGAAGCGCCGGGACGGGAATACCCCCAGTACTTC,CASSEAPGREYPQYF
TRBJ1-1,15,-,-,TRBV19,TGTGCCAGTAGTATCCCCCCCGTGGGGTTCACTGAAGCTTTCTTT,CASSIPPVGFTEAFF
TRBJ2-5,17,TRBD2,-,TRBV28,TGTGCCAGCAGTTCCCTAGCGGGGGCCGAAGGACAAGAGACCCAGTACTTC,CASSSLAGAEGQETQYF
TRBJ1-4,11,-,-,TRBV29-1,TGCAGCGCTCGAAGTAATGAAAAACTGTTTTTT,CSARSNEKLFF
TRBJ1-1,12,-,-,TRBV28,TGTGCCAGCAGCAGCGGTTACACTGAAGCTTTCTTT,CASSSGYTEAFF
TRBJ1-1,13,-,-,TRBV29-1,TGCACTTGCCGTGCCAGACGGGCCACTGAAGCTTTCTTT,CTCRARRATEAFF
TRBJ1-3,13,-,-,TRBV6-5,TGTGCCAGCAGCTATATCTCTGGAAACACCATATATTTT,CASSYISGNTIYF
TRBJ1-1,16,-,-,TRBV7-6,TGTGCCAGCAGCTCGATCCGGAGGAGCCTTAACACTGAAGCTTTCTTT,CASSSIRRSLNTEAFF
TRBJ2-2,17,TRBD2,-,TRBV2,TGTGCCAGCAGGGCTATACTAGCGGCGTCCACCGTCGGGGAGTTGTTTTTT,CASRAILAASTVGELFF
TRBJ1-2,13,-,-,TRBV6-5,TGTGCCAGCACCGGAACCCAGGGAGGAGGCTACACCTTC,CASTGTQGGGYTF
TRBJ2-2,16,-,-,TRBV7-8,TGTGCCAGCAGCTATATACGGACAGTTAACACCGGGGAGCTGTTTTTT,CASSYIRTVNTGELFF
TRBJ2-6,17,-,-,TRBV18,TGTGCCAGCTCACCCATTAACAGGGAATCTGGGGCCAACGTCCTGACTTTC,CASSPINRESGANVLTF
TRBJ1-5,13,-,-,TRBV7-9,TGTGCCAGCAGCTTAGTCACAGGTTCGGCCCAGCATTTT,CASSLVTGSAQHF
TRBJ2-7,16,-,-,TRBV4-1,TGCGCCAGCAGCCTGCATCCGGGACTTGGGCCCTACGAGCAGTACTTC,CASSLHPGLGPYEQYF
TRBJ1-2,13,-,-,TRBV3-1/TRBV3-2,TGTGCCAGCAGCCAGGGGACAAGCTATGGCTACACCTTC,CASSQGTSYGYTF
TRBJ1-2,14,TRBD1,-,TRBV9,TGTGCCAGCAGCGCGGGACAGGGAGGCTATGGCTACACCTTC,CASSAGQGGYGYTF
TRBJ1-5,14,TRBD1,once,TRBV5-6,TGTGCCAGCAGCTATTGGGACAGGGAACAGCCCCAGCATTTT,CASSYWDREQPQHF
TRBJ2-3,14,-,-,TRBV3-1/TRBV3-2,TGTGCCAGCAGCCAAGATGGCTTCACAGATACGCAGTATTTT,CASSQDGFTDTQYF
TRBJ2-1,15,TRBD1,-,TRBV5-1,TGCGCCAGCAGCCCGGATGGACAGGGGTTCAATGAGCAGTTCTTC,CASSPDGQGFNEQFF
TRBJ2-1,15,-,-,TRBV30,TGTGCCTGGAGTGTACCCGGGGGACCTTACAATGAGCAGTTCTTC,CAWSVPGGPYNEQFF
TRBJ1-5,15,TRBD1,-,TRBV6-1,TGTGCCAGCAGTGAACTGAATAGGGGGCAACAGCCCCAGCATTTT,CASSELNRGQQPQHF
TRBJ2-7,18,TRBD1,-,TRBV19,TGTGCCAGTAGTATACAGGCGGGCCAGGGGGCATTTTCCTACGAGCAGTACTTC,CASSIQAGQGAFSYEQYF
TRBJ1-5,14,-,-,TRBV30,TGTGCCTGGAGTGCGCAGGTGGCTAATCAGCCCCAGCATTTT,CAWSAQVANQPQHF
TRBJ2-3,13,-,once,TRBV9,TGTGCCAGCAGGGGGAGTGGCACAGATACGCAGTATTTT,CASRGSGTDTQYF
TRBJ2-2,15,TRBD2,-,TRBV2,TGTGCCAGCAGTGGGACTAGCGGGGACACCGGGGAGCTGTTTTTT,CASSGTSGDTGELFF
TRBJ1-5,20,TRBD1,-,TRBV2,TGTGCCAGCAGTTTAATTTCCAACGGGGGACAGGGACGGGGCAATCAGCCCCAGCATTTT,CASSLISNGGQGRGNQPQHF
TRBJ1-5,15,-,-,TRBV19,TGTGCCAGTAGTATAGATCGGGTGGGCAATCAGCCCCAGCATTTT,CASSIDRVGNQPQHF
TRBJ1-5,17,TRBD1,-,TRBV19,TGTGCCAGTAGTTCCGAACGAGACAGGGGCACCGATCAGCCCCAGCATTTT,CASSSERDRGTDQPQHF
TRBJ2-3,13,TRBD2,-,TRBV5-1,TGCGCCAGCACGTGGGGGGGTACAGATACGCAGTATTTT,CASTWGGTDTQYF
TRBJ2-7,13,-,-,TRBV7-7,TGTGCCAGCAGTCAAGGGGACTTTTACGAGCAGTACTTC,CASSQGDFYEQYF
TRBJ1-2,17,TRBD1,-,TRBV7-9,TGTGCCAGCAGCTCCTCGACAGGGGATTCCCCCTACTATGGCTACACCTTC,CASSSSTGDSPYYGYTF
TRBJ1-4,14,-,-,TRBV3-1/TRBV3-2,TGTGCCAGCAGCCAAGCAGGGATTAATGAAAAACTGTTTTTT,CASSQAGINEKLFF
TRBJ2-1,14,-,once,TRBV2,TGTGCCAGCACTCAACTAGTCTCCTACAATGAGCAGTTCTTC,CASTQLVSYNEQFF
TRBJ2-5,15,-,-,TRBV7-2,TGTGCCAGCAGCTTAAAGGGAAGTGGACGAGAGACCCAGTACTTC,CASSLKGSGRETQYF
TRBJ2-1,15,TRBD1,-,TRBV24-1,TGTGCCACCAGTCGGGCAGGGGGTGGGTACAATGAGCAGTTCTTC,CATSRAGGGYNEQFF
TRBJ1-1,15,TRBD1,-,TRBV7-2,TGTGCCAGCAGCAAGACGACAGGGGTTAACACTGAAGCTTTCTTT,CASSKTTGVNTEAFF
TRBJ1-2,13,-,-,TRBV10-2,TGCGCCAGCAGTGTTCGGTATCTCGGGGGCTACACCTTC,CASSVRYLGGYTF